What follows are 3 T cell receptor beta chains derived from one specimen sequenced in a study of shared clonotypes between healthy human individuals. Repertoires were generated with immunoSEQ multiplex PCR, while TCRdb's copy carries only in-frame clones and drops some. The sample holds roughly 2.1 million clones, about 93% seen once. CD45RO negativity and positive selection for CCR7 defined naive CD8 cells, a population that excluded terminally differentiated effector memory CD45RA+ cells. Material for sequencing was naive CD8+ T cells from PBMCs. The receptors come from a man younger than 35 in good health. Some clones in this sample may be carry-over from other donors' samples.

As DNA, the CDR3 is TGTGCCAGCAGCGAGGCGGGGCTAGCGGGAGAAGTTGAGACCCAGTACTTC. Translated: CASSEAGLAGEVETQYF. The genes are TRBV9 and TRBJ2-5; TRBD2 matches 10 bases. The trim removed 3 bases at V and 5 bases at J, leaving 13 bases unmatched. The CDR3 sequence is 17 residues long. Germline CDR1 and CDR2: SGDLS and YYNGEE.

V gene TRBV7-2 combines with J gene TRBJ2-7, with D possibly being TRBD1 (6 bases). There are 14 residues in the CDR3. Germline V gene data show CDR1 as SGHTA and CDR2 as FQGNSA. The V and J ends lost 3 bases and 2 bases respectively, with 11 bases between them. The DNA for the CDR3 is TGTGCCAGCAGCTTTACAGGGTTTGCCTACGAGCAGTACTTC. Translation: CASSFTGFAYEQYF.

This clone was observed once. The chain couples TRBV5-6 to TRBJ2-7, with a possible D match to TRBD1 (6 bases). Trimming stripped 4 bases from V and 2 bases from J, with 16 bases between. CDR3 length: 15 residues. The germline V gene encodes CDR1 SGHDT and CDR2 YYEEEE. The CDR3 region has the DNA TGTGCCAGCAGCCCCGGGTGGGGGCCCCCCTACGAGCAGTACTTC. Residues: CASSPGWGPPYEQYF.